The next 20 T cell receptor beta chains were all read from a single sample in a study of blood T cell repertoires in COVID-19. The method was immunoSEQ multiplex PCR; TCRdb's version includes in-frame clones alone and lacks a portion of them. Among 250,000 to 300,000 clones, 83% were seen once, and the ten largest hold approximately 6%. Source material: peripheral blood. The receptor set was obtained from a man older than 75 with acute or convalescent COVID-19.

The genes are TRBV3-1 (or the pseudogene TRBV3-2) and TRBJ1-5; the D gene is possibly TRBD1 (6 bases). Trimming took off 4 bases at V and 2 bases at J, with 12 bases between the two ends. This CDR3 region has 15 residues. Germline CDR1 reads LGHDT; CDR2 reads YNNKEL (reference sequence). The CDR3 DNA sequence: TGTGCCAGCAGCCTCGGGGGGGCCGGCAATCAGCCCCAGCATTTT. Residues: CASSLGGAGNQPQHF.

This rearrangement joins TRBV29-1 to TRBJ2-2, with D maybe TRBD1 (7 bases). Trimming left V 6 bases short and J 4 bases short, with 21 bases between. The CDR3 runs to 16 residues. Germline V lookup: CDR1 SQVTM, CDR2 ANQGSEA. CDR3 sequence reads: CSVSQVWQGGTGELFF. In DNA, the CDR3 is TGCAGCGTCTCGCAGGTGTGGCAGGGGGGCACCGGGGAGCTGTTTTTT.

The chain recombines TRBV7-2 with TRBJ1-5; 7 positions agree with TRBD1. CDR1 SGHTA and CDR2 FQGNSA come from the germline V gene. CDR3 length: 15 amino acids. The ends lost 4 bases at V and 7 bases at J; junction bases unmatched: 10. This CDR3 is CASSWVGGGEQPQHF. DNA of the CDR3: TGTGCCAGCAGCTGGGTTGGAGGGGGCGAACAGCCCCAGCATTTT.

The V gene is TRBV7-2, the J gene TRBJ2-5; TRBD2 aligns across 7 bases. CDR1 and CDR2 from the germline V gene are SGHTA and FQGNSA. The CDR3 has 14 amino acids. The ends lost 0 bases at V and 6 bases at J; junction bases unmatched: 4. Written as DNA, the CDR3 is TGTGCCAGCAGCTTAGCGCGGGAGCGAAAGACCCAGTACTTC. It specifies CASSLARERKTQYF.

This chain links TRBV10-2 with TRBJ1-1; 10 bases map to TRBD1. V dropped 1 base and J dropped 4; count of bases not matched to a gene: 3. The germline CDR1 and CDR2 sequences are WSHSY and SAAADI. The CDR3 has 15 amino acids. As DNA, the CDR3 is TGCGCCAGCAGTGAGTGGGGACAGGGGTTCACTGAAGCTTTCTTT. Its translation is CASSEWGQGFTEAFF.

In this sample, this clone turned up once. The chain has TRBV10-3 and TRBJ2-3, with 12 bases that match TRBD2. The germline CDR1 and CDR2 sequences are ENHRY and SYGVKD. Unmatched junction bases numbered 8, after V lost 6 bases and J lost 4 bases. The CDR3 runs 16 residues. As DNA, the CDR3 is TGTGCCATCAGCATTTCTAGCGGGGGGGCCGCAGATACGCAGTATTTT. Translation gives CAISISSGGAADTQYF.

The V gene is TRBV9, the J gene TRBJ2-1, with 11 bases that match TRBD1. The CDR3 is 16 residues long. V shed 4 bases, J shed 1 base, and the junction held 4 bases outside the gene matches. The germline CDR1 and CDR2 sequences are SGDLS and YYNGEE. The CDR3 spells CASSKGQGASYNEQFF. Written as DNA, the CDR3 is TGTGCCAGCAGCAAAGGACAGGGGGCTTCCTACAATGAGCAGTTCTTC.

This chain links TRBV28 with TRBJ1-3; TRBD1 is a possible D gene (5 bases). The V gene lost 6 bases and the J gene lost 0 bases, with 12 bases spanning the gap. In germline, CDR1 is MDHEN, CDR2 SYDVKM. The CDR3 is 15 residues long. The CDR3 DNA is TGTGCCAGCAGCGCGGGGGGAAACTCTGGAAACACCATATATTTT. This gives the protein CASSAGGNSGNTIYF.

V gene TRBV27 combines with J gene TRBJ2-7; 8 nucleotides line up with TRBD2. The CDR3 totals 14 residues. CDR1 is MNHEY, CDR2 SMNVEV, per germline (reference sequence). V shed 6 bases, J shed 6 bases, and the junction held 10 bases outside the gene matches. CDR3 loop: CASSPGPGLAEQYF. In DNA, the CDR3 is TGTGCCAGCAGCCCAGGCCCAGGACTAGCCGAGCAGTACTTC.

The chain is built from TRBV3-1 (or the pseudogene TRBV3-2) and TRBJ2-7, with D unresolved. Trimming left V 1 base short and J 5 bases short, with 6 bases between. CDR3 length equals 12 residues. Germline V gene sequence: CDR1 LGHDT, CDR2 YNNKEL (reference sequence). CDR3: CASSQVLHEQYF. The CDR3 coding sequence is TGTGCCAGCAGCCAAGTTCTTCACGAGCAGTACTTC.

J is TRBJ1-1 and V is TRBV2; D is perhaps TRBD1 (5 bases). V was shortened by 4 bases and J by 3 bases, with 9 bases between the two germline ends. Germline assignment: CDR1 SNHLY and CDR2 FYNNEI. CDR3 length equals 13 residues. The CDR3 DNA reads TGTGCCAGCAGTGGACAGATTTACACTGAAGCTTTCTTT. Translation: CASSGQIYTEAFF.

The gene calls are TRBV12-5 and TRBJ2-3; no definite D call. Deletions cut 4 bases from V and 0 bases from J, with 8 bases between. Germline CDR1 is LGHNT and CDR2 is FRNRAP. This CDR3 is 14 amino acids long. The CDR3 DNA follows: TGTGCTAGTGGTTCGTCTCTTAGCACAGATACGCAGTATTTT. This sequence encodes CASGSSLSTDTQYF.

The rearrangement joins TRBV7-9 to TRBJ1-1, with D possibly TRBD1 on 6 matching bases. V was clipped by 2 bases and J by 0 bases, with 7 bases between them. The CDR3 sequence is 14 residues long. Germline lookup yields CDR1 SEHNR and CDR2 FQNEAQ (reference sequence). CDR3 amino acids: CASSLTGMNTEAFF. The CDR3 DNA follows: TGTGCCAGCAGCTTAACAGGGATGAACACTGAAGCTTTCTTT.

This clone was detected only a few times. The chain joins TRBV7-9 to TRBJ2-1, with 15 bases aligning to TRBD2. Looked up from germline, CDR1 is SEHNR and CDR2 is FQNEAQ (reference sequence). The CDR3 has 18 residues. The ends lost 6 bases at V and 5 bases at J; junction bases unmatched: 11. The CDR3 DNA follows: TGTGCCAGCAGGCCTATTTGGACTAGCGGGAGGGCCCACAATGAGCAGTTCTTC. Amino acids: CASRPIWTSGRAHNEQFF.

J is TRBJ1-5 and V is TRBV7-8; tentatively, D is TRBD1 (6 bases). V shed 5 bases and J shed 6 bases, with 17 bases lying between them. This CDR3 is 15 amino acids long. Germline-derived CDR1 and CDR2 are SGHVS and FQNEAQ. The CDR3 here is CASSPRDNLGQPQHF. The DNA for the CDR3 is TGTGCCAGCAGCCCAAGGGACAATTTGGGTCAGCCCCAGCATTTT.

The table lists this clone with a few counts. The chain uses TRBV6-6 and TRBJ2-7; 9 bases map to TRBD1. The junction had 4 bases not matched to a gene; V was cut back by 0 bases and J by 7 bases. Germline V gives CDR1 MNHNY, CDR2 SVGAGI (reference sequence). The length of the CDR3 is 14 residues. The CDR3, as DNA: TGTGCCAGCAGTTACTCCCGGGGACAGGGAGAGCAGTACTTC. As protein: CASSYSRGQGEQYF.

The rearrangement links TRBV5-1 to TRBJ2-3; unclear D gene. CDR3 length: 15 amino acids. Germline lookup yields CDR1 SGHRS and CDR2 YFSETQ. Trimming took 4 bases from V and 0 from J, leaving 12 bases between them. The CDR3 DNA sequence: TGCGCCAGCAGCCTACTGTCGGAGAGCACAGATACGCAGTATTTT. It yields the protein CASSLLSESTDTQYF.

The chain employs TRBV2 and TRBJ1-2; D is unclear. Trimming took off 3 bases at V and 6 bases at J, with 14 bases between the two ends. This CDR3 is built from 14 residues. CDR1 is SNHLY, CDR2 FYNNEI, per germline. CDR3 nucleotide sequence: TGTGCCAGCAGTGATCCCCCCACACGGGATGGCTACACCTTC. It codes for CASSDPPTRDGYTF.

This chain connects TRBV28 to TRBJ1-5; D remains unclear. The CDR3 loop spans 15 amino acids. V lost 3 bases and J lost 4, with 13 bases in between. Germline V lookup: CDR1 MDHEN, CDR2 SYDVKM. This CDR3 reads CASSFLEGGNQPQHF. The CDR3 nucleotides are TGTGCCAGCAGTTTCCTCGAGGGAGGGAATCAGCCCCAGCATTTT.

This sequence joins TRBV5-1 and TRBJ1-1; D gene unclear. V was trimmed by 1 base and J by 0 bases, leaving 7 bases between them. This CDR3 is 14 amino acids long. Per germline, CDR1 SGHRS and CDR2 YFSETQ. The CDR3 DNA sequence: TGCGCCAGCAGCTTGTCTGCTATGAACACTGAAGCTTTCTTT. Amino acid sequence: CASSLSAMNTEAFF. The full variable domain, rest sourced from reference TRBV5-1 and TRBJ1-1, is KAGVTQTPRYLIKTRGQQVTLSCSPISGHRSVSWYQQTPGQGLQFLFEYFSETQRNKGNFPGRFSGRQFSNSRSEMNVSTLELGDSALYLCASSLSAMNTEAFFGQGTRLTVV.